The 32 T cell receptor beta chains listed next were all sequenced from one sample in a study of T cell responses to AZD1222 COVID-19 vaccine. Repertoires were generated with immunoSEQ multiplex PCR, while TCRdb's copy carries only in-frame clones and drops some. The sample contains more than 80,000 clones, less than 95% of which appear only once. The material was peripheral blood, obtained 28 days after the second AZD1222 dose. Every receptor here comes from an adult who received the AZD1222 COVID-19 vaccine.

For the CDR3, the DNA is TGTGCCAGCAGTTTGGCGGGGGTTGTCGGTGAAAAACTGTTTTTT. Protein product: CASSLAGVVGEKLFF. The chain recombines TRBV27 with TRBJ1-4, with D possibly TRBD1 on 5 matching bases. V lost 3 bases to trimming and J lost 7 bases, with 15 bases between them. Per the germline V gene, CDR1 is MNHEY and CDR2 is SMNVEV (reference sequence). The CDR3 has 15 amino acids.

The chain recombines TRBV7-8 with TRBJ2-5; D gene unclear. V was clipped by 6 bases and J by 5 bases, with 13 bases between them. CDR3 length equals 13 residues. Germline CDR1 and CDR2: SGHVS and FQNEAQ. DNA of the CDR3: TGTGCCAGCAGTCTACGACATCCGGAGACCCAGTACTTC. Translation gives CASSLRHPETQYF. Combining the CDR3 with reference TRBV7-8 and TRBJ2-5 gives the whole variable domain GAGVSQSPRYKVAKRGQDVALRCDPISGHVSLFWYQQALGQGPEFLTYFQNEAQLDKSGLPSDRFFAERPEGSVSTLKIQRTQQEDSAVYLCASSLRHPETQYFGPGTRLLVL.

Here the CDR3 reads CATPQARVGYEQYF. In DNA, the CDR3 is TGTGCCACCCCCCAGGCCAGGGTGGGCTACGAGCAGTACTTC. The gene calls are TRBV24-1 and TRBJ2-7; TRBD1 might be the D (5 bases). Germline lookup yields CDR1 KGHDR and CDR2 SFDVKD. The CDR3 totals 14 residues. V shed 9 bases and J shed 3 bases, with 17 bases lying between them.

This clone was seen ten or more times. The V and J genes are TRBV19 and TRBJ1-2; perhaps TRBD1 as D (6 bases). Trimming took 9 bases from V and 4 from J, leaving 15 bases between them. This CDR3 is built from 13 residues. CDR1 and CDR2 (germline): LNHDA, SQIVND (reference sequence). CDR3 sequence reads: CASRNRVGYGYTF. CDR3 coding DNA: TGTGCCAGCAGGAACAGGGTGGGCTATGGCTACACCTTC.

This clone was seen only a few times. V usage is TRBV4-1 and J usage is TRBJ1-3, with TRBD1 matching 8 bases. Germline V gives CDR1 MGHRA, CDR2 YSYEKL. V lost 4 bases to trimming and J lost 8 bases; unmatched junction nucleotides: 10. The CDR3 contains 15 residues. The CDR3 sequence: CASSPTGTGGYTIYF. In nucleotides, the CDR3 is TGCGCCAGCAGCCCCACTGGGACAGGCGGATACACCATATATTTT.

The V gene is TRBV7-2, the J gene TRBJ2-6; unclear D gene. Trimming took off 1 base at V and 0 bases at J, with 7 bases between the two ends. CDR1 SGHTA and CDR2 FQGNSA come from the germline V gene. The CDR3 has 16 residues. The chain's CDR3 is CASSLGSSSGANVLTF. The CDR3 bases are TGTGCCAGCAGCTTAGGGTCGAGCTCTGGGGCCAACGTCCTGACTTTC. Supplemented by reference TRBV7-2 and TRBJ2-6, the full variable domain reads GAGVSQSPSNKVTEKGKDVELRCDPISGHTALYWYRQSLGQGLEFLIYFQGNSAPDKSGLPSDRFSAERTGGSVSTLTIQRTQQEDSAVYLCASSLGSSSGANVLTFGAGSRLTVL.

The rearrangement uses TRBV24-1 and TRBJ2-2; 7 nucleotides match TRBD2. This CDR3 is 15 amino acids long. CDR1 is KGHDR, CDR2 SFDVKD, per germline. V was clipped by 9 bases and J by 5 bases; unmatched bases: 11. The CDR3, as DNA: TGTGCCACCTCAAGGGGAGGGGTACGGACCGGGGAGCTGTTTTTT. Translated, it gives CATSRGGVRTGELFF.

The chain joins TRBV19 to TRBJ1-1; no definite D call. CDR3 size: 11 residues. The germline V and J ends were trimmed by 7 bases and 1 base, with 4 bases remaining between them. Germline assignment: CDR1 LNHDA and CDR2 SQIVND (reference sequence). In DNA form, the CDR3 reads TGTGCCAGTAAACGGAACACTGAAGCTTTCTTT. It is translated as CASKRNTEAFF.

This clone appeared a single time. The rearrangement uses TRBV19 and TRBJ1-1; a weak D match, TRBD1 (5 bases). Germline CDR1 LNHDA, CDR2 SQIVND (reference sequence). The CDR3 runs 16 residues. The V and J ends lost 3 bases and 6 bases respectively, with 20 bases between them. CDR3 protein: CASSMFFLGGEAEAFF. The CDR3 DNA sequence: TGTGCCAGTAGTATGTTTTTCCTTGGAGGGGAGGCTGAAGCTTTCTTT.

The chain combines TRBV19 with TRBJ2-1; TRBD1 is a possible D gene (6 bases). The CDR3 sequence is 14 residues long. V was cut by 9 bases and J by 4 bases, with 16 bases left in between. The germline gives CDR1 LNHDA, CDR2 SQIVND (reference sequence). This CDR3 reads CASRSKTGYNEQFF. DNA for the CDR3: TGTGCCAGCAGATCCAAAACAGGGTACAATGAGCAGTTCTTC.

J is TRBJ1-4 and V is TRBV7-2; TRBD1 matches at 9 bases. There are 15 residues in the CDR3. Trimming removed 4 bases from V and 5 bases from J; junction bases left unmatched: 5. In germline, CDR1 is SGHTA, CDR2 FQGNSA. The CDR3 region has the DNA TGTGCCAGCAGCTCTAATGGACAGGGGAATGAAAAACTGTTTTTT. It translates to CASSSNGQGNEKLFF.

V usage is TRBV6-5 and J usage is TRBJ1-3; 11 positions agree with TRBD1. Trimming cost V 4 bases and J 3 bases; bases outside gene matches: 5. The germline CDR1 and CDR2 sequences are MNHEY and SVGAGI. The CDR3 runs to 16 residues. DNA for the CDR3: TGTGCCAGCAGTTTCGGACAGGGGGCTTTTGGAAACACCATATATTTT. Translation gives CASSFGQGAFGNTIYF.

The chain carries TRBV27 and TRBJ2-3; 8 bases are shared with TRBD1. The CDR3 contains 16 residues. Germline V lookup: CDR1 MNHEY, CDR2 SMNVEV (reference sequence). Trimming took 5 bases from V and 4 from J; bases not matched to a gene: 11. In DNA form, the CDR3 reads TGTGCCAGCAGTATGGGTGGACAGGGTGGGGCAGATACGCAGTATTTT. Translated: CASSMGGQGGADTQYF.

This clone was seen only once. The chain carries TRBV13 and TRBJ2-1, with TRBD1 as a possible D gene (6 bases). The germline V gene encodes CDR1 PRHDT and CDR2 FYEKMQ (reference sequence). Deletions cut 0 bases from V and 7 bases from J, with 19 bases between. This CDR3 is 17 amino acids long. The CDR3 DNA follows: TGTGCCAGCAGCTTAGGCCTCCCATTGGGGGCTGGTAATGAGCAGTTCTTC. It encodes CASSLGLPLGAGNEQFF.

This sequence joins TRBV4-3 and TRBJ2-1; TRBD2 agrees at 7 bases. CDR1 and CDR2 (germline): LGHNA, YSLEER. The CDR3 has 19 amino acids. The J segment lost 5 bases and the V segment lost 0 bases, leaving 16 bases of the junction unmatched. The CDR3, as DNA: TGCGCCAGCAGCCAAGATTTTAATATCGTGGCGGGGGTGGACAATGAGCAGTTCTTC. Amino acid sequence: CASSQDFNIVAGVDNEQFF.

This chain joins TRBV19 and TRBJ1-2; TRBD1 matches at 9 bases. This CDR3 is 13 amino acids long. CDR1 and CDR2 from the germline V gene are LNHDA and SQIVND (reference sequence). The V and J ends lost 8 bases and 7 bases, in that order; junction bases with no gene match: 8. The CDR3 bases are TGTGCCAGTTCCCCCACAGGGGGCTTTGGCTACACCTTC. As protein: CASSPTGGFGYTF.

This clone was seen just once. The gene calls are TRBV5-5 and TRBJ1-1; 8 nucleotides agree with TRBD1. The CDR3 covers 14 residues. V was clipped by 1 base and J by 7 bases; unmatched bases: 6. Germline V gene lookup returns CDR1 SGHKS and CDR2 YYEKEE (reference sequence). CDR3 residues: CASSLLDRALEAFF. The CDR3 DNA reads TGTGCCAGCAGCTTGCTGGACAGGGCCCTTGAAGCTTTCTTT.

The chain has TRBV7-8 and TRBJ1-5, with D possibly TRBD1 on 5 matching bases. V lost 2 bases, J lost 3 bases, and 20 bases lay in between. CDR1 is SGHVS, CDR2 FQNEAQ, per germline. The CDR3 sequence is 18 residues long. CDR3 in amino acids: CASSLTPLEGVLNQPQHF. Written as DNA, the CDR3 is TGTGCCAGCAGCTTAACCCCCCTTGAAGGGGTTCTCAATCAGCCCCAGCATTTT.

V and J are TRBV19 and TRBJ2-1; possible D gene TRBD2, 6 bases. V shed 8 bases and J shed 2 bases, with 16 bases lying between them. This CDR3 has 15 amino acids. Germline V lookup: CDR1 LNHDA, CDR2 SQIVND (reference sequence). The CDR3 nucleotides read TGTGCCAGTCAACGACCGGGGGAGCCCTACAATGAGCAGTTCTTC. This codes for CASQRPGEPYNEQFF. The whole variable domain, remainder taken from reference TRBV19 and TRBJ2-1, is DGGITQSPKYLFRKEGQNVTLSCEQNLNHDAMYWYRQDPGQGLRLIYYSQIVNDFQKGDIAEGYSVSREKKESFPLTVTSAQKNPTAFYLCASQRPGEPYNEQFFGPGTRLTVL.

The V call is TRBV15, the J call TRBJ2-7, with a weak D call TRBD2 (6 bases). The germline V gene has CDR1 LNHNV and CDR2 YYDKDF (reference sequence). The V end lost 0 bases, the J end lost 11 bases, and 11 bases lay between the germline ends. The CDR3 has 12 residues. The CDR3 spells CATSRDSGGKYF. The CDR3 coding sequence is TGTGCCACCAGCAGAGATTCCGGGGGAAAGTACTTC.

The chain employs TRBV7-9 and TRBJ2-3; 13 bases fit TRBD2. The CDR3 length is 17 residues. Germline assignment: CDR1 SEHNR and CDR2 FQNEAQ (reference sequence). V lost 5 bases and J lost 0; bases outside the gene matches: 5. CDR3 nucleotide sequence: TGTGCCAGCAGCCCTGGGACTAGCGGGGTTAGCACAGATACGCAGTATTTT. Translation: CASSPGTSGVSTDTQYF. Drawing the rest from reference TRBV7-9 and TRBJ2-3, the complete variable domain is DTGVSQNPRHKITKRGQNVTFRCDPISEHNRLYWYRQTLGQGPEFLTYFQNEAQLEKSRLLSDRFSAERPKGSFSTLEIQRTEQGDSAMYLCASSPGTSGVSTDTQYFGPGTRLTVL.

The gene calls are TRBV6-2 or TRBV6-3 and TRBJ2-7; D gene uncertain. The CDR3 spans 15 residues. Germline assignment: CDR1 MNHEY and CDR2 SVGEGT. With 0 bases removed from V and 6 bases from J, the gap between germline ends came to 15 bases. CDR3 residues: CASSYSPHYLSEQYF. For the CDR3, the DNA is TGTGCCAGCAGTTACTCGCCCCATTATTTATCCGAGCAGTACTTC.

This clone was seen only once. The rearrangement links TRBV9 to TRBJ1-1; no firm D call. CDR1 SGDLS and CDR2 YYNGEE come from the germline V gene. The CDR3 is made up of 14 amino acids. Trimming shortened V by 3 bases and J by 1 base, and 10 bases separated the two germline ends. In DNA form, the CDR3 reads TGTGCCAGCAGCGCAGGACCGCCGAACACTGAAGCTTTCTTT. It yields the protein CASSAGPPNTEAFF. Variable domain in full (rest from reference TRBV9 and TRBJ1-1): DSGVTQTPKHLITATGQRVTLRCSPRSGDLSVYWYQQSLDQGLQFLIQYYNGEERAKGNILERFSAQQFPDLHSELNLSSLELGDSALYFCASSAGPPNTEAFFGQGTRLTVV.

This chain connects TRBV30 to TRBJ1-1; 7 nucleotides line up with TRBD1. The ends lost 3 bases at V and 7 bases at J; junction bases unmatched: 8. CDR1 is GTSNPN and CDR2 is SVGIG in the germline V gene (reference sequence). This CDR3 has 13 residues. The CDR3, as DNA: TGTGCCTGGAGAGTCACAGGGGCCGATGAAGCTTTCTTT. Translated, it gives CAWRVTGADEAFF.

In DNA, the CDR3 is TGTGCCACCAGCAGAGATCTGGTGGGTCTCGGTGGCTACACCTTC. Its translation is CATSRDLVGLGGYTF. The rearrangement uses TRBV15 and TRBJ1-2; no clear D. CDR1 is LNHNV, CDR2 YYDKDF, per germline (reference sequence). V gave up 0 bases and J gave up 7 bases, with 15 bases separating them. The length of the CDR3 is 15 residues.

J is TRBJ1-5 and V is TRBV7-9; D unresolved. Trimming removed 3 bases from V and 4 bases from J, with 7 bases in between. Germline lookup yields CDR1 SEHNR and CDR2 FQNEAQ (reference sequence). The CDR3 is 13 amino acids. In DNA, the CDR3 is TGTGCCAGCAGCTTGTCACAGAATCAGCCCCAGCATTTT. Encoded protein: CASSLSQNQPQHF.

J is TRBJ2-7 and V is TRBV6-4, with 8 nucleotides matching TRBD2. The CDR3 sequence is 14 residues long. J was trimmed by 3 bases and V by 4 bases; bases with no gene match: 5. The germline gives CDR1 MRHNA, CDR2 SNTAGT. The CDR3: CASSVGLGGYEQYF. The CDR3 DNA is TGTGCCAGCAGTGTGGGACTAGGGGGCTACGAGCAGTACTTC.

This chain links TRBV18 with TRBJ2-5; D is possibly TRBD2 (6 bases). Looked up from germline, CDR1 is KGHSH and CDR2 is LQKENI. CDR3 size: 14 residues. Trimming stripped 2 bases from V and 4 bases from J, with 11 bases between. CDR3 DNA sequence: TGTGCCAGCTCACCAGACATGGGAGGAGAGACCCAGTACTTC. The encoded protein is CASSPDMGGETQYF.

This chain uses TRBV10-3 with TRBJ2-3; 7 positions agree with TRBD1. Germline CDR1 reads ENHRY; CDR2 reads SYGVKD. CDR3 size: 15 residues. The V gene end was trimmed by 8 bases and the J gene end by 0 bases; junction bases not matched to a gene: 8. The CDR3 bases are TGTGCCATCCTTAAGGGGGCTGGCAGCACAGATACGCAGTATTTT. Translated: CAILKGAGSTDTQYF.

The chain links TRBV5-1 to TRBJ2-3; no reliable D call. The CDR3 runs to 14 residues. Germline V CDR1 and CDR2: SGHRS, YFSETQ. The ends were cut back, 1 base at V and 4 bases at J, with 10 bases in the middle. CDR3: CASSLSLSPDTQYF. The CDR3 nucleotides are TGCGCCAGCAGCTTGTCCCTTAGTCCAGATACGCAGTATTTT. Based on the CDR3 plus reference TRBV5-1 and TRBJ2-3, the full variable domain is KAGVTQTPRYLIKTRGQQVTLSCSPISGHRSVSWYQQTPGQGLQFLFEYFSETQRNKGNFPGRFSGRQFSNSRSEMNVSTLELGDSALYLCASSLSLSPDTQYFGPGTRLTVL.

This clone was recorded only once. The chain joins TRBV24-1 to TRBJ2-7, with TRBD1 matching 10 bases. This CDR3 region has 14 residues. Per the germline V gene, CDR1 is KGHDR and CDR2 is SFDVKD. V was pared by 9 bases and J by 4 bases, with 8 bases of the junction left unmatched. This CDR3 is CATARTGGDYEQYF. Written as DNA, the CDR3 is TGTGCCACCGCACGGACAGGGGGGGATTACGAGCAGTACTTC.

The chain links TRBV7-9 to TRBJ2-7; 10 bases match TRBD1. The CDR3 covers 18 residues. Trimming took 5 bases from V and 2 from J; bases not matched to a gene: 15. Germline CDR1 SEHNR, CDR2 FQNEAQ (reference sequence). The CDR3 region is CASSPPPHRDRGTYEQYF. CDR3 nucleotides: TGTGCCAGCAGCCCACCCCCCCACCGGGACAGGGGCACCTACGAGCAGTACTTC. Together with reference TRBV7-9 and TRBJ2-7, the CDR3 gives the full variable domain: DTGVSQNPRHKITKRGQNVTFRCDPISEHNRLYWYRQTLGQGPEFLTYFQNEAQLEKSRLLSDRFSAERPKGSFSTLEIQRTEQGDSAMYLCASSPPPHRDRGTYEQYFGPGTRLTVT.